One sample yielded the 17 T cell receptor beta chains listed below, sequenced in a study of OX40 agonist ivuxolimab in advanced cancers. Sequenced by immunoSEQ multiplex PCR; TCRdb stores in-frame clones only, minus some. The table lists under 90,000 clones, about 86% of them singletons. The specimen was CD4+ or CD8+ T cells sorted from blood, collected in a trial of the OX40 agonist ivuxolimab. All receptors come from an adult with an advanced solid tumor such as melanoma, head and neck, liver or kidney cancer.

J is TRBJ2-1 and V is TRBV7-6; D perhaps matches TRBD2 (7 bases). In germline, CDR1 is SGHVS, CDR2 FNYEAQ. V was trimmed by 1 base and J by 8 bases, leaving 21 bases between them. The CDR3 is 17 amino acids. DNA for the CDR3: TGTGCCAGCAGCTTAGGGATAGGTGGGGGGGCCAACGATGAGCAGTTCTTC. Translated, it gives CASSLGIGGGANDEQFF.

The chain links TRBV5-1 to TRBJ2-2, with TRBD1 matching 7 bases. The CDR3 is 15 amino acids. Looked up from germline, CDR1 is SGHRS and CDR2 is YFSETQ. V gave up 9 bases and J gave up 3 bases; unmatched junction bases: 11. The CDR3 spells CATSTGALDTGELFF. The CDR3 DNA follows: TGCGCCACCAGTACAGGGGCGTTAGACACCGGGGAGCTGTTTTTT.

On this clone itself: Compared with germline, one end of the junction differs, possibly owing to a read error. This sample also contains other DNA sequences that code for the same CDR3. The V and J genes are TRBV5-1 and TRBJ1-2; D remains unclear. Germline lookup yields CDR1 SGHRS and CDR2 YFSETQ. CDR3 length: 16 amino acids. The CDR3 nucleotides are TGCGCCAGCAGCTTGGGAGGTCGGGCCGATCACTATGGTTACACCTTC. This encodes CASSLGGRADHYGYTF.

The chain uses TRBV5-6 and TRBJ1-5; D remains ambiguous. There are 13 residues in the CDR3. Looked up from germline, CDR1 is SGHDT and CDR2 is YYEEEE. The V gene lost 4 bases and the J gene lost 3 bases, with 8 bases spanning the gap. The CDR3 DNA sequence: TGTGCCAGCAGCGAAGGGTTCAATCAGCCCCAGCATTTT. Protein product: CASSEGFNQPQHF. The variable domain in full, completed from reference TRBV5-6 and TRBJ1-5, reads DAGVTQSPTHLIKTRGQQVTLRCSPKSGHDTVSWYQQALGQGPQFIFQYYEEEERQRGNFPDRFSGHQFPNYSSELNVNALLLGDSALYLCASSEGFNQPQHFGDGTRLSIL.

The chain links TRBV4-2 to TRBJ2-2; perhaps TRBD1 as D (6 bases). CDR1 is LGHNA and CDR2 is YNFKEQ in the germline V gene. The CDR3 is 16 amino acids. V lost 5 bases and J 2 bases, leaving 15 bases between the germline ends. CDR3: CASSSGTSFNTGELFF. Written as DNA, the CDR3 is TGTGCCAGCAGCTCCGGGACATCCTTTAACACCGGGGAGCTGTTTTTT.

This clone was seen a few times. The J gene is TRBJ2-7, the V gene TRBV7-2; D is perhaps TRBD2 (6 bases). Germline V gene data show CDR1 as SGHTA and CDR2 as FQGNSA. CDR3 length: 15 amino acids. The ends were cut back, 5 bases at V and 9 bases at J, with 23 bases in the middle. Written as DNA, the CDR3 is TGTGCCAGCAGCGCAATGGGGGGTACTGCTCGGGGGCAGTACTTC. Amino acid sequence: CASSAMGGTARGQYF.

The rearrangement uses TRBV5-1 and TRBJ1-3, with a weak D call TRBD1 (6 bases). Germline CDR1 is SGHRS and CDR2 is YFSETQ. The length of the CDR3 is 15 residues. V dropped 4 bases and J dropped 0 bases, with 11 bases sitting between them. In DNA, the CDR3 is TGCGCCAGCAGCCCTGGACAGTACTCTGGAAACACCATATATTTT. Its translation is CASSPGQYSGNTIYF.

In nucleotides, the CDR3 is TGTGCCAGCAGGTTACTAGCCGATGAGCAGTTCTTC. Translating gives CASRLLADEQFF. This chain uses TRBV2 with TRBJ2-1; perhaps TRBD2 as D (6 bases). V dropped 6 bases and J dropped 8 bases, with 11 bases sitting between them. The CDR3 runs to 12 residues. The germline V gene has CDR1 SNHLY and CDR2 FYNNEI.

The chain couples TRBV6-5 to TRBJ2-7; weak D call: TRBD2 (7 bases). The CDR3 totals 14 residues. Between the trimmed V and J ends, which lost 5 bases and 6 bases, there was a span of 17 bases. Per germline, CDR1 MNHEY and CDR2 SVGAGI. The CDR3 region is CASSLGGRGTEQYF. In nucleotides, the CDR3 is TGTGCCAGCAGTCTGGGGGGGCGCGGAACCGAGCAGTACTTC.

The J gene is TRBJ2-1, the V gene TRBV25-1; 11 bases line up with TRBD1. Trimming removed 3 bases from V and 5 bases from J; junction bases left unmatched: 6. The CDR3 is made up of 16 amino acids. Per the germline V gene, CDR1 is MGHDK and CDR2 is SYGVNS. The CDR3 DNA reads as TGTGCCAGCAGTGACCCGGGACAGGGGGGGCACAATGAGCAGTTCTTC. Protein: CASSDPGQGGHNEQFF.

V is TRBV11-2 and J is TRBJ1-2; D perhaps matches TRBD1 (5 bases). Trimming pared 5 bases from V and 4 bases from J, leaving 17 bases between. The length of the CDR3 is 15 residues. CDR1 and CDR2 from the germline V gene are SGHAT and FQNNGV. The CDR3 bases are TGTGCCAGCAGCGGCATCCGGGGACCTTTCTATGGCTACACCTTC. Translating it yields CASSGIRGPFYGYTF.

The gene calls are TRBV5-1 and TRBJ2-1; perhaps TRBD2 as D (6 bases). This CDR3 has 15 amino acids. V lost 2 bases and J 0 bases, leaving 9 bases between the germline ends. Germline V gene lookup returns CDR1 SGHRS and CDR2 YFSETQ. CDR3 nucleotides: TGCGCCAGCAGCTTTTACGGGGGCTCCTACAATGAGCAGTTCTTC. It encodes CASSFYGGSYNEQFF.

In this sample, this clone turned up a few times. J is TRBJ1-6 and V is TRBV6-1; TRBD1 aligns across 9 bases. The CDR3 contains 15 residues. V lost 4 bases, J lost 6 bases, and 4 bases stayed unmatched. Germline lookup yields CDR1 MNHNS and CDR2 SASEGT. CDR3: CASSGQGDVNSPLHF. The CDR3 DNA reads TGTGCCAGCAGTGGACAGGGGGATGTTAATTCACCCCTCCACTTT.

This chain connects TRBV5-1 to TRBJ2-7; 12 bases line up with TRBD2. The trim removed 4 bases at V and 3 bases at J, leaving 8 bases unmatched. Germline values: CDR1 SGHRS, CDR2 YFSETQ. This CDR3 has 16 amino acids. The CDR3 DNA is TGCGCCAGCAGCGTGGGCCCTAGCGGGGGGGACTACGAGCAGTACTTC. Its translation: CASSVGPSGGDYEQYF.

This sequence joins TRBV5-1 and TRBJ2-7; 10 nucleotides match TRBD2. The CDR3 is 13 amino acids. Trimming cost V 4 bases and J 6 bases; bases outside gene matches: 4. In germline, CDR1 is SGHRS, CDR2 YFSETQ. CDR3 region: CASSILAGVEQYF. CDR3 DNA sequence: TGCGCCAGCAGCATCCTAGCGGGAGTCGAGCAGTACTTC.

The V gene is TRBV19, the J gene TRBJ2-1, with 8 bases lining up with TRBD2. The CDR3 sequence is 14 residues long. Germline assignment: CDR1 LNHDA and CDR2 SQIVND (reference sequence). The J segment lost 15 bases and the V segment lost 11 bases, leaving 21 bases of the junction unmatched. CDR3 sequence reads: CASSDGGAGTSRFF. CDR3 coding DNA: TGTGCCTCCTCGGACGGGGGCGCGGGGACTAGTCGGTTCTTC.

This chain links TRBV4-3 with TRBJ2-7, with D unclear. The CDR3 totals 14 residues. Trimming took off 1 base at V and 3 bases at J, with 10 bases between the two ends. CDR1 and CDR2 (germline): LGHNA, YSLEER. The CDR3 loop is CASSQVVGDYEQYF. The DNA of the CDR3 is TGCGCCAGCAGCCAAGTGGTAGGAGACTACGAGCAGTACTTC.